The 21 T cell receptor beta chains in this list originate from one sample, sequenced in a study of shared clonotypes between healthy human individuals. This table comes from immunoSEQ multiplex PCR, and its TCRdb copy is limited to in-frame clones, with some not included. The data contain a few million clones, roughly 95% of them singletons. CD45RO-negative cells were positively selected for CCR7, leaving out terminally differentiated effector memory CD45RA+ cells. Sequencing was done on a sample of naive CD8+ T cells from PBMCs. The receptors stem from a man aged 18 to 30 in good health. Some clones in this sample may be carry-over from other donors' samples.

The V call is TRBV7-9, the J call TRBJ1-2; tentative D call: TRBD1 (5 bases). The germline V and J ends were trimmed by 1 base and 6 bases, with 9 bases remaining between them. The CDR3 is made up of 13 amino acids. In germline, CDR1 is SEHNR, CDR2 FQNEAQ (reference sequence). The CDR3 loop is CASSLGGANGYTF. The CDR3 coding sequence is TGTGCCAGCAGCTTAGGCGGGGCAAATGGCTACACCTTC.

This clone was observed once. V is TRBV7-2 and J is TRBJ1-5, with unresolved D. This CDR3 contains 16 residues. With 5 bases removed from V and 6 bases from J, the gap between germline ends came to 20 bases. Looked up from germline, CDR1 is SGHTA and CDR2 is FQGNSA. CDR3 region: CASSQTSSHRGQPQHF. The CDR3 DNA reads TGTGCCAGCAGCCAAACCTCGTCGCACCGTGGTCAGCCCCAGCATTTT.

V is TRBV25-1 and J is TRBJ2-7; weak D call: TRBD2 (6 bases). CDR1 is MGHDK and CDR2 is SYGVNS in the germline V gene. The CDR3 sequence is 15 residues long. V lost 3 bases and J 3 bases, leaving 15 bases between the germline ends. DNA of the CDR3: TGTGCCAGCAGTGATCCCGGGACTTTTCACTACGAGCAGTACTTC. Translation: CASSDPGTFHYEQYF.

This clone has a single count. The V call is TRBV4-3, the J call TRBJ2-2; D is undetermined. V gave up 1 base and J gave up 6 bases, with 9 bases separating them. Germline loops: CDR1 LGHNA, CDR2 YSLEER. This CDR3 has 14 amino acids. The DNA for the CDR3 is TGCGCCAGCAGCCAAGGGTCCTACTCCGGGGAGCTGTTTTTT. Protein sequence: CASSQGSYSGELFF.

The V gene is TRBV28, the J gene TRBJ1-1; TRBD1 matches 8 bases. The junction had 8 bases not matched to a gene; V was cut back by 3 bases and J by 5 bases. Germline V gives CDR1 MDHEN, CDR2 SYDVKM. The CDR3 covers 15 residues. Here the CDR3 reads CASSLVQGAKTEAFF. In DNA, the CDR3 is TGTGCCAGCAGTTTGGTCCAGGGGGCGAAAACTGAAGCTTTCTTT.

This clone is a singleton in its sample. The gene calls are TRBV9 and TRBJ2-2; D possibly corresponds to TRBD1 (6 bases). This CDR3 has 17 residues. Between the trimmed V and J ends, which lost 4 bases and 0 bases, there was a span of 16 bases. Germline CDR1 reads SGDLS; CDR2 reads YYNGEE. The CDR3 DNA reads as TGTGCCAGCAGCCGGCCCATGGGACATCCGAACACCGGGGAGCTGTTTTTT. It translates to CASSRPMGHPNTGELFF. The complete variable domain, with remaining parts taken from reference TRBV9 and TRBJ2-2, reads DSGVTQTPKHLITATGQRVTLRCSPRSGDLSVYWYQQSLDQGLQFLIQYYNGEERAKGNILERFSAQQFPDLHSELNLSSLELGDSALYFCASSRPMGHPNTGELFFGEGSRLTVL.

A note on this clone: This specimen includes other DNA sequences encoding the same CDR3. The rearrangement links TRBV27 to TRBJ2-1; D is unresolved. V was shortened by 0 bases and J by 9 bases, with 6 bases between the two germline ends. This CDR3 region has 12 residues. The germline V gene has CDR1 MNHEY and CDR2 SMNVEV (reference sequence). The CDR3 nucleotides are TGTGCCAGCAGTTTATCCCCCGGTGAGCAGTTCTTC. It yields the protein CASSLSPGEQFF.

Remarks on this clone: Other nucleotide sequences in the sample specify the same CDR3. The genes are TRBV27 and TRBJ2-2; D ambiguous. CDR1 and CDR2 from the germline V gene are MNHEY and SMNVEV (reference sequence). Trimming removed 5 bases from V and 3 bases from J, with 7 bases in between. The CDR3 extends over 13 amino acids. CDR3 sequence reads: CASSPIYTGELFF. CDR3 in DNA: TGTGCCAGCAGTCCCATATACACCGGGGAGCTGTTTTTT.

This clone was seen a single time. This sample includes further DNA sequences coding for the same CDR3. The chain recombines TRBV7-2 with TRBJ2-5; D gene ambiguous. The germline gives CDR1 SGHTA, CDR2 FQGNSA. This CDR3 is built from 10 residues. Trimming removed 6 bases from V and 4 bases from J, with 3 bases in between. CDR3 sequence: CASRGETQYF. The DNA for the CDR3 is TGTGCCAGCAGGGGAGAGACCCAGTACTTC.

J is TRBJ2-5 and V is TRBV25-1; 10 bases agree with TRBD2. CDR1 and CDR2 (germline): MGHDK, SYGVNS. Trimming at V came to 1 base and at J to 11 bases, leaving 7 bases not matched to a gene. The CDR3 runs 14 residues. CDR3 coding DNA: TGTGCCAGCAGTGAATCGGCCCTAGCGGGGGAGCAGTACTTC. Translated, it gives CASSESALAGEQYF.

Regarding this clone: This sample includes further DNA sequences coding for the same CDR3. V usage is TRBV9 and J usage is TRBJ2-2; D uncertain. The V and J ends lost 0 bases and 0 bases respectively, with 6 bases between them. CDR3 length equals 15 residues. Germline V lookup: CDR1 SGDLS, CDR2 YYNGEE. The CDR3 spells CASSVAPPNTGELFF. In DNA, the CDR3 is TGTGCCAGCAGCGTAGCACCCCCGAACACCGGGGAGCTGTTTTTT. The entire variable domain, with the rest obtained from reference TRBV9 and TRBJ2-2, is as follows: DSGVTQTPKHLITATGQRVTLRCSPRSGDLSVYWYQQSLDQGLQFLIQYYNGEERAKGNILERFSAQQFPDLHSELNLSSLELGDSALYFCASSVAPPNTGELFFGEGSRLTVL.

This clone was observed once. The identical CDR3 is also encoded by other nucleotide sequences in the sample. J is TRBJ2-3 and V is TRBV4-2; 7 nucleotides line up with TRBD2. The CDR3 has 15 amino acids. V was pared by 4 bases and J by 0 bases, with 4 bases of the junction left unmatched. Germline-derived CDR1 and CDR2 are LGHNA and YNFKEQ. As DNA, the CDR3 is TGTGCCAGCAGCCCACTAGCGAGTAGCACAGATACGCAGTATTTT. It encodes CASSPLASSTDTQYF.

With respect to this clone: The same CDR3 is also encoded by other DNA sequences in this sample. The CDR3 region has the DNA TGTGCCAGCAGTCCGGACAGCTACAATGAGCAGTTCTTC. Protein product: CASSPDSYNEQFF. The chain employs TRBV6-1 and TRBJ2-1; possible D gene TRBD1, 6 bases. CDR3 length equals 13 residues. The V end lost 5 bases, the J end lost 3 bases, and 8 bases lay between the germline ends. Germline CDR1 is MNHNS and CDR2 is SASEGT.

In DNA, the CDR3 is TGCGCCAGCAGCTTGGGGCGGGAGGCCTCCTACGAGCAGTACTTC. Protein sequence: CASSLGREASYEQYF. This chain links TRBV5-1 with TRBJ2-7; the match to TRBD2 covers 8 bases. The ends lost 0 bases at V and 0 bases at J; junction bases unmatched: 2. CDR3 length equals 15 residues. Germline-derived CDR1 and CDR2 are SGHRS and YFSETQ.

This clone was seen a single time. The chain is built from TRBV30 and TRBJ1-1; TRBD1 might be the D (5 bases). There are 11 residues in the CDR3. Germline assignment: CDR1 GTSNPN and CDR2 SVGIG (reference sequence). DNA of the CDR3: TGTGCACTCGGACAGAACACTGAAGCTTTCTTT. The encoded protein is CALGQNTEAFF. The full variable domain, completed using reference TRBV30 and TRBJ1-1, is SQTIHQWPATLVQPVGSPLSLECTVEGTSNPNLYWYRQAAGRGLQLLFYSVGIGQISSEVPQNLSASRPQDRQFILSSKKLLLSDSGFYLCALGQNTEAFFGQGTRLTVV.

This chain links TRBV5-1 with TRBJ2-2, with D tentatively TRBD2 (6 bases). CDR3 length: 14 amino acids. The germline V and J ends were trimmed by 4 bases and 1 base, with 8 bases remaining between them. Per the germline V gene, CDR1 is SGHRS and CDR2 is YFSETQ. The CDR3 DNA follows: TGCGCCAGCAGCCTGACTAGGAACACCGGGGAGCTGTTTTTT. It yields the protein CASSLTRNTGELFF.

J is TRBJ1-2 and V is TRBV28, with D unclear. CDR1 and CDR2 (germline): MDHEN, SYDVKM. Trimming removed 5 bases at V and 6 bases at J, with 19 bases between. This CDR3 region has 15 residues. This CDR3 reads CASSVGPFSGDGYTF. The CDR3 coding sequence is TGTGCCAGCAGTGTGGGCCCTTTTTCGGGAGATGGCTACACCTTC.

The genes are TRBV29-1 and TRBJ2-5, with TRBD2 identical over 15 bases. With V trimmed by 6 bases and J by 1 base, 3 bases remained unmatched. There are 15 residues in the CDR3. Germline CDR1 SQVTM, CDR2 ANQGSEA. The CDR3, as DNA: TGCAGCGTCGAGGGACTAGCGGGAGGCCAAGAGACCCAGTACTTC. This encodes CSVEGLAGGQETQYF.

V gene TRBV5-6 combines with J gene TRBJ1-2; tentatively, D is TRBD1 (6 bases). V lost 2 bases, J lost 2 bases, and 13 bases lay in between. The CDR3 runs to 15 residues. Germline loops: CDR1 SGHDT, CDR2 YYEEEE. The CDR3, as DNA: TGTGCCAGCAGCTTCAACGTACAGGGCAACTATGGCTACACCTTC. Its translation is CASSFNVQGNYGYTF. The entire variable domain, with the rest obtained from reference TRBV5-6 and TRBJ1-2, is as follows: DAGVTQSPTHLIKTRGQQVTLRCSPKSGHDTVSWYQQALGQGPQFIFQYYEEEERQRGNFPDRFSGHQFPNYSSELNVNALLLGDSALYLCASSFNVQGNYGYTFGSGTRLTVV.

The chain carries TRBV7-9 and TRBJ2-7; 14 bases line up with TRBD2. This CDR3 is built from 19 residues. The V gene's germline CDR1 is SEHNR and CDR2 FQNEAQ (reference sequence). The V and J ends lost 3 bases and 0 bases, in that order; junction bases with no gene match: 10. In DNA form, the CDR3 reads TGTGCCAGCAGCTTCCCCCGACTAGCGGGAGGGACGACCTCCTACGAGCAGTACTTC. Protein sequence: CASSFPRLAGGTTSYEQYF.

V usage is TRBV7-2 and J usage is TRBJ1-2; the D is unclear. The V end lost 5 bases, the J end lost 5 bases, and 12 bases lay between the germline ends. This CDR3 contains 13 residues. Looked up from germline, CDR1 is SGHTA and CDR2 is FQGNSA. In DNA, the CDR3 is TGTGCCAGCAGCCCCGGCCCGGATTATGGCTACACCTTC. Protein product: CASSPGPDYGYTF.